Each of the 27 T cell receptor beta chains below was sequenced from the same sample in a study of a mutant IDH1 vaccine in newly diagnosed glioma. No cognate antigen is known for these TCRs. Here immunoSEQ multiplex PCR was the method, and the copy in TCRdb shows in-frame clones only, minus some. The table lists about 67,000 clones, about 80% of them singletons. Specified time point: week 23, last vaccination. Vaccine doses each comprised 300 ug of mutant IDH1 20-mer peptide, with topical imiquimod. The source was PBMCs, collected from a glioma patient whose treatment included an IDH1 peptide vaccine. The source is a man younger than 35 with glioma.

The V gene is TRBV2, the J gene TRBJ2-5, with 13 bases that match TRBD2. Germline V gene lookup returns CDR1 SNHLY and CDR2 FYNNEI. CDR3 length equals 17 residues. J was trimmed by 3 bases and V by 6 bases; bases with no gene match: 10. CDR3 nucleotides: TGTGCCAGCAGCGACCTCAGGACTAGCGGGGGCAAAGAGACCCAGTACTTC. This translates into CASSDLRTSGGKETQYF.

V is TRBV6-6 and J is TRBJ2-7, with D maybe TRBD1 (5 bases). Germline V gene data show CDR1 as MNHNY and CDR2 as SVGAGI (reference sequence). The CDR3 covers 13 residues. Trimming pared 7 bases from V and 0 bases from J, leaving 10 bases between. CDR3 nucleotides: TGTGCCAGCAACCCGACAGCCTCCTACGAGCAGTACTTC. Residues: CASNPTASYEQYF.

The rearrangement links TRBV9 to TRBJ1-6, with no clear D. The ends were cut back, 2 bases at V and 6 bases at J, with 9 bases in the middle. CDR3 size: 14 residues. Germline loops: CDR1 SGDLS, CDR2 YYNGEE. The CDR3 DNA follows: TGTGCCAGCAGCGTTACTGGGGTTAATTCACCCCTCCACTTT. This codes for CASSVTGVNSPLHF.

This chain links TRBV18 with TRBJ2-7, with 13 nucleotides matching TRBD2. V lost 3 bases to trimming and J lost 5 bases; unmatched junction nucleotides: 13. CDR1 KGHSH and CDR2 LQKENI come from the germline V gene. CDR3 length: 18 amino acids. The CDR3 DNA is TGTGCCAGCTCACCGAGAGGCAGGACTAGCGGGAGTCCCCACGAGCAGTACTTC. This codes for CASSPRGRTSGSPHEQYF.

This clone was detected only once. The rearrangement links TRBV7-9 to TRBJ1-2; TRBD1 might be the D (5 bases). The CDR3 contains 15 residues. Trimming stripped 7 bases from V and 3 bases from J, with 18 bases between. Germline lookup yields CDR1 SEHNR and CDR2 FQNEAQ (reference sequence). CDR3 coding DNA: TGTGCCAGCAAACAGTCCAGGGTGAACGACTATGGCTACACCTTC. It specifies CASKQSRVNDYGYTF.

This clone was picked up one time. The chain employs TRBV29-1 and TRBJ2-5, with TRBD2 matching over 13 bases. Germline lookup yields CDR1 SQVTM and CDR2 ANQGSEA. J was trimmed by 2 bases and V by 7 bases; bases with no gene match: 7. The CDR3 is 15 residues long. The chain's CDR3 is CSAWTSGRWQETQYF. Here the CDR3 DNA reads TGCAGCGCCTGGACTAGCGGGAGATGGCAAGAGACCCAGTACTTC.

This clone showed up just once. The chain has TRBV6-5 and TRBJ1-5; D possibly corresponds to TRBD1 (5 bases). This CDR3 contains 15 residues. The V gene's germline CDR1 is MNHEY and CDR2 SVGAGI. V was shortened by 5 bases and J by 1 base, with 12 bases between the two germline ends. CDR3 sequence: CASSRIWDSNQPQHF. DNA for the CDR3: TGTGCCAGCAGTCGCATTTGGGACAGCAATCAGCCCCAGCATTTT.

A single count supports this clone. This chain connects TRBV21-1 to TRBJ1-5; TRBD1 is the table's D call and was not checked against the DNA. TRBV21-1 is a documented pseudogene. This CDR3 comprises 18 residues. The CDR3 DNA reads TGTGCCAGCAGCAAGCCTCACACAGGGTTTCATAGCAATCAGCCCCAGCATTTT. Translating gives CASSKPHTGFHSNQPQHF.

The gene calls are TRBV28 and TRBJ2-7; 8 nucleotides align to TRBD2. With 6 bases clipped from V and 4 bases from J, the junction kept 8 bases outside the gene matches. The CDR3 has 14 amino acids. The V gene's germline CDR1 is MDHEN and CDR2 SYDVKM. The CDR3 DNA reads TGTGCCAGCAGGGGGGCGGGGGGCAGTTACGAGCAGTACTTC. Residues: CASRGAGGSYEQYF.

This rearrangement joins TRBV18 to TRBJ1-1; D may be TRBD1 (5 bases). Between the trimmed V and J ends, which lost 1 base and 0 bases, there was a span of 9 bases. CDR3 size: 15 residues. The V gene's germline CDR1 is KGHSH and CDR2 LQKENI. The CDR3 region is CASSPQAGMNTEAFF. The CDR3 DNA follows: TGTGCCAGCTCACCACAGGCAGGGATGAACACTGAAGCTTTCTTT.

The chain uses TRBV28 and TRBJ2-3, with 14 bases fitting TRBD2. Germline V gene lookup returns CDR1 MDHEN and CDR2 SYDVKM. The CDR3 covers 19 residues. V lost 6 bases to trimming and J lost 1 base; unmatched junction nucleotides: 12. The DNA of the CDR3 is TGTGCCAGCAGGTTACGGAGACTAGCGGGAGGGCAAGGCACAGATACGCAGTATTTT. Residues: CASRLRRLAGGQGTDTQYF.

This chain uses TRBV10-3 with TRBJ2-5; D not certain. The V gene's germline CDR1 is ENHRY and CDR2 SYGVKD. This CDR3 has 13 residues. Trimming removed 4 bases at V and 7 bases at J, with 13 bases between. The CDR3 is CAISGSDRGTQYF. The CDR3 nucleotides read TGTGCCATCAGTGGCTCTGACCGAGGGACCCAGTACTTC.

This chain links TRBV7-9 with TRBJ1-1; D gene ambiguous. CDR1 and CDR2 from the germline V gene are SEHNR and FQNEAQ (reference sequence). Trimming cost V 4 bases and J 4 bases, with 10 bases left between them. The CDR3 has 13 amino acids. The CDR3 loop reads CASSSLAGTEAFF. In DNA, the CDR3 is TGTGCCAGCAGCTCCCTGGCGGGCACTGAAGCTTTCTTT.

This chain joins TRBV5-6 and TRBJ2-5; D not resolved. The CDR3 length is 14 residues. CDR1 and CDR2 (germline): SGHDT, YYEEEE. The V end lost 2 bases, the J end lost 2 bases, and 10 bases lay between the germline ends. The CDR3 here is CASSLTRTQETQYF. In DNA form, the CDR3 reads TGTGCCAGCAGCTTAACGAGAACTCAAGAGACCCAGTACTTC.

The chain links TRBV7-3 to TRBJ2-7; 9 nucleotides align to TRBD1. CDR3 length: 13 amino acids. J gave up 2 bases and V 8 bases, and 4 bases lay outside the gene matches. From germline, CDR1 is SGHTA and CDR2 FQGTGA. CDR3 in DNA: TGTGCCAGCGGGACAGGGTCGGCCTACGAGCAGTACTTC. Translated, it gives CASGTGSAYEQYF.

This rearrangement joins TRBV6-1 to TRBJ2-3, with TRBD1 matching 9 bases. Germline CDR1 is MNHNS and CDR2 is SASEGT. This CDR3 region has 15 residues. Unmatched junction bases numbered 4, after V lost 4 bases and J lost 2 bases. The CDR3 DNA is TGTGCCAGCAGTGGGCGGACAGGGGTCACAGATACGCAGTATTTT. Its protein product is CASSGRTGVTDTQYF.

The V gene is TRBV5-4, the J gene TRBJ1-4; D is perhaps TRBD1 (5 bases). The CDR3 runs 15 residues. V was trimmed by 4 bases and J by 8 bases, leaving 18 bases between them. Germline CDR1 reads SGHNT; CDR2 reads YYREEE (reference sequence). The CDR3, as DNA: TGTGCCAGCAGCGCCCCCGGGACCTTGGAGGAAAAACTGTTTTTT. It specifies CASSAPGTLEEKLFF.

This CDR3 is CASSPQGTGGADTQYF. CDR3 in DNA: TGTGCCAGCAGCCCACAAGGGACAGGAGGAGCAGATACGCAGTATTTT. J is TRBJ2-3 and V is TRBV2, with 8 bases that match TRBD1. Germline V gene lookup returns CDR1 SNHLY and CDR2 FYNNEI. The CDR3 spans 16 residues. J lost 4 bases, V lost 6 bases, and 12 bases had no gene match.

The gene calls are TRBV4-2 and TRBJ1-4; D remains ambiguous. The CDR3 totals 17 residues. V lost 5 bases to trimming and J lost 8 bases, with 24 bases between them. Germline-derived CDR1 and CDR2 are LGHNA and YNFKEQ. The CDR3 region has the DNA TGTGCCAGCAGCTTAACTCCTCCCCCGCTAGAGGAGGAAAAACTGTTTTTT. Protein sequence: CASSLTPPPLEEEKLFF.

The V gene is TRBV9, the J gene TRBJ1-1; possible D gene TRBD1, 6 bases. V was cut by 4 bases and J by 7 bases, with 17 bases left in between. The CDR3 is 14 amino acids. CDR1 and CDR2 (germline): SGDLS, YYNGEE. The CDR3 here is CASSPVVGGYEAFF. CDR3 nucleotides: TGTGCCAGCAGCCCCGTAGTTGGGGGCTATGAAGCTTTCTTT.

The chain carries TRBV18 and TRBJ1-2, with D unclear. The CDR3 sequence is 12 residues long. Germline values: CDR1 KGHSH, CDR2 LQKENI. Trimming took 6 bases from V and 8 from J, leaving 13 bases between them. The DNA for the CDR3 is TGTGCCAGCTCGTCAACCATAGAGGGCTACACCTTC. As protein: CASSSTIEGYTF. Variable domain in full (rest from reference TRBV18 and TRBJ1-2): NAGVMQNPRHLVRRRGQEARLRCSPMKGHSHVYWYRQLPEEGLKFMVYLQKENIIDESGMPKERFSAEFPKEGPSILRIQQVVRGDSAAYFCASSSTIEGYTFGSGTRLTVV.

The V call is TRBV5-1, the J call TRBJ1-6; the D is unclear. The V gene's germline CDR1 is SGHRS and CDR2 YFSETQ. Trimming removed 0 bases from V and 0 bases from J, with 4 bases in between. The CDR3 extends over 15 amino acids. This chain's CDR3 is CASSLGGSYNSPLHF. The DNA of the CDR3 is TGCGCCAGCAGCTTGGGGGGCTCCTATAATTCACCCCTCCACTTT. The whole variable domain, remainder taken from reference TRBV5-1 and TRBJ1-6, is KAGVTQTPRYLIKTRGQQVTLSCSPISGHRSVSWYQQTPGQGLQFLFEYFSETQRNKGNFPGRFSGRQFSNSRSEMNVSTLELGDSALYLCASSLGGSYNSPLHFGNGTRLTVT.

V and J are TRBV2 and TRBJ2-1; 13 nucleotides agree with TRBD2. V lost 7 bases to trimming and J lost 5 bases; unmatched junction nucleotides: 5. CDR1 is SNHLY, CDR2 FYNNEI, per germline. The CDR3 contains 15 residues. The CDR3 sequence is CASTDGTSGDNEQFF. The CDR3 coding sequence is TGTGCCAGCACCGACGGGACTAGCGGGGACAATGAGCAGTTCTTC.

The gene calls are TRBV7-2 and TRBJ1-2; no firm D call. The CDR3 totals 12 residues. Germline-derived CDR1 and CDR2 are SGHTA and FQGNSA. V was cut by 5 bases and J by 3 bases, with 7 bases left in between. DNA for the CDR3: TGTGCCAGCAGCCAGGAAGACTATGGCTACACCTTC. Translation: CASSQEDYGYTF.

This chain's CDR3 is CASSQGAGVVDEQFF. Written as DNA, the CDR3 is TGCGCCAGCAGCCAAGGGGCGGGAGTGGTTGATGAGCAGTTCTTC. The gene calls are TRBV4-3 and TRBJ2-1; 7 bases fit TRBD2. Losses at the gene ends were 1 base for V and 8 bases for J; bases not matched to a gene: 8. CDR3 size: 15 residues. The V gene's germline CDR1 is LGHNA and CDR2 YSLEER.

This chain joins TRBV28 and TRBJ1-1; D uncertain. The germline V and J ends were trimmed by 8 bases and 3 bases, with 13 bases remaining between them. From germline, CDR1 is MDHEN and CDR2 SYDVKM. CDR3 length: 13 residues. The CDR3 reads CASRSYLYTEAFF. In DNA, the CDR3 is TGTGCCAGCCGGTCATACCTTTACACTGAAGCTTTCTTT.

V and J are TRBV7-9 and TRBJ2-2, with 7 bases fitting TRBD2. The J segment lost 4 bases and the V segment lost 1 base, leaving 9 bases of the junction unmatched. This CDR3 contains 17 residues. Germline-derived CDR1 and CDR2 are SEHNR and FQNEAQ (reference sequence). The DNA for the CDR3 is TGTGCCAGCAGCTTAGTTGGCCTCCCTAGCGGCACCGGGGAGCTGTTTTTT. It specifies CASSLVGLPSGTGELFF.